This T cell receptor (beta chain) appears in the sequencing data of a study of shared clonotypes between healthy human individuals. Findings of the study overall: Sampling was confined to blood; repertoires within tissues likely differ.

The V gene's germline CDR1 is SNHLY and CDR2 FYNNEI. The CDR3 has 15 residues. The V end was cut by 7 bases, the J end by 0 bases, with 12 bases between. Assay: immunoSEQ multiplex PCR; the TCRdb copy retains only in-frame clones and omits some. Among 500,000 to 650,000 clones listed, roughly 79% were seen once. This clone was detected only once. Its antigen is undetermined. Those who donated were healthy HIV-negative adults, with no recent acute infections or vaccinations reported. The study drew all its donors from Caucasian adults living in Nashville, Tennessee. The sample consisted of PBMCs. This chain joins TRBV2 and TRBJ1-4; no reliable D call. The clonotype originates from a woman in her 40s in good health. Some clones in this sample may be carry-over from other donors' samples. DNA for the CDR3: TGTGCCAGCACAACAGACATAGCAACTAATGAAAAACTGTTTTTT. Translating it yields CASTTDIATNEKLFF.